This entry lists 27 T cell receptor beta chains sequenced from one sample in a study of cytomegalovirus exposure and HLA in healthy donors. The study ran its PCR with 60 Vbeta and 13 Jbeta primers. Some clones are missing from TCRdb's copy, which holds only in-frame ones; the method was immunoSEQ multiplex PCR. The data hold more than 100,000 clones, with roughly 9.6% observed a single time. Sequenced material: PBMCs. These receptors were collected from a woman aged 35 to 49 in good health and CMV-seropositive.

Regarding this clone: Other DNA variants within this sample encode the same CDR3. This chain joins TRBV19 and TRBJ2-6, with 9 bases identical to TRBD1. The germline V gene encodes CDR1 LNHDA and CDR2 SQIVND (reference sequence). The junction had 0 bases not matched to a gene; V was cut back by 1 base and J by 2 bases. The CDR3 runs to 16 residues. Here the CDR3 DNA reads TGTGCCAGTAGTATAGGGACAGGGGCTGGGGCCAACGTCCTGACTTTC. Residues: CASSIGTGAGANVLTF.

The genes are TRBV27 and TRBJ2-7; 9 nucleotides match TRBD1. The V gene's germline CDR1 is MNHEY and CDR2 SMNVEV (reference sequence). Germline trimming cut 5 bases from V and 2 bases from J; bases unmatched to any gene: 10. The CDR3 extends over 16 amino acids. Written as DNA, the CDR3 is TGTGCCAGCAGTCCCCTCACCGGACAGGGGACCTACGAGCAGTACTTC. Its translation is CASSPLTGQGTYEQYF.

The J gene is TRBJ1-4, the V gene TRBV19, with D possibly being TRBD1 (6 bases). Germline assignment: CDR1 LNHDA and CDR2 SQIVND (reference sequence). The CDR3 has 13 residues. V lost 10 bases and J lost 4, with 13 bases in between. The CDR3 reads CATRAQGNEKLFF. As DNA, the CDR3 is TGTGCCACCAGGGCACAGGGTAATGAAAAACTGTTTTTT.

As for this clone: This same CDR3 is encoded by further DNA sequences in the sample. The rearrangement uses TRBV10-3 and TRBJ1-4; TRBD1 aligns across 8 bases. V gave up 0 bases and J gave up 7 bases; unmatched junction bases: 4. The germline V gene encodes CDR1 ENHRY and CDR2 SYGVKD. This CDR3 is 15 amino acids long. The chain's CDR3 is CAISESQGGSEKLFF. The CDR3 nucleotides are TGTGCCATCAGTGAGTCACAGGGGGGGAGTGAAAAACTGTTTTTT.

This clone was observed a few times. J is TRBJ2-3 and V is TRBV29-1; D is possibly TRBD1 (5 bases). V shed 7 bases and J shed 3 bases, with 17 bases lying between them. This CDR3 spans 14 amino acids. The germline V gene has CDR1 SQVTM and CDR2 ANQGSEA. The CDR3 bases are TGCAGCGGGACCTTTGGGGCTAGGACAGATACGCAGTATTTT. It translates to CSGTFGARTDTQYF.

The chain uses TRBV5-6 and TRBJ1-2, with D maybe TRBD1 (5 bases). The germline V gene has CDR1 SGHDT and CDR2 YYEEEE. The V end lost 4 bases, the J end lost 6 bases, and 13 bases lay between the germline ends. The CDR3 sequence is 13 residues long. CDR3 sequence reads: CASSPERGNGYTF. In nucleotides, the CDR3 is TGTGCCAGCAGCCCGGAAAGGGGCAATGGCTACACCTTC.

This clone has only a few counts. This sequence joins TRBV5-6 and TRBJ2-7, with 10 bases fitting TRBD1. The CDR3 covers 13 residues. Germline loops: CDR1 SGHDT, CDR2 YYEEEE. V gave up 3 bases and J gave up 6 bases; unmatched junction bases: 3. CDR3 DNA: TGTGCCAGCAGCTGGACAGGGGGAGGCGAGCAGTACTTC. It translates to CASSWTGGGEQYF.

This chain links TRBV29-1 with TRBJ2-5, with TRBD2 identical over 10 bases. J lost 3 bases, V lost 6 bases, and 4 bases had no gene match. Germline V gives CDR1 SQVTM, CDR2 ANQGSEA. This CDR3 spans 13 amino acids. DNA for the CDR3: TGCAGCGTAGAAAGCGGGGGGGAAGAGACCCAGTACTTC. This sequence encodes CSVESGGEETQYF. Looking up the rest from reference TRBV29-1 and TRBJ2-5 gives the full variable domain: SAVISQKPSRDICQRGTSLTIQCQVDSQVTMMFWYRQQPGQSLTLIATANQGSEATYESGFVIDKFPISRPNLTFSTLTVSNMSPEDSSIYLCSVESGGEETQYFGPGTRLLVL.

This clone came up a few times. The rearrangement uses TRBV10-3 and TRBJ2-7; 8 bases match TRBD1. The trim removed 1 base at V and 4 bases at J, leaving 9 bases unmatched. Germline V gene lookup returns CDR1 ENHRY and CDR2 SYGVKD. CDR3 length: 16 amino acids. The CDR3 bases are TGTGCCATCAGTGAGTTAGGACAGGGAGGTTCTTACGAGCAGTACTTC. As protein: CAISELGQGGSYEQYF.

A few counts support this clone. The chain carries TRBV7-3 and TRBJ2-3; 9 nucleotides line up with TRBD2. Trimming cost V 4 bases and J 5 bases; bases outside gene matches: 7. This CDR3 spans 15 amino acids. The germline V gene has CDR1 SGHTA and CDR2 FQGTGA. The CDR3 sequence: CASSSTSGKGDTQYF. The CDR3 DNA reads as TGTGCCAGCAGCTCGACTAGCGGAAAAGGAGATACGCAGTATTTT.

The chain has TRBV5-1 and TRBJ1-2; the D is unclear. The V gene's germline CDR1 is SGHRS and CDR2 YFSETQ. This CDR3 comprises 14 residues. Trimming removed 5 bases from V and 1 base from J, with 12 bases in between. The CDR3 is CASRSSGGNYGYTF. CDR3 DNA sequence: TGCGCCAGCAGATCCTCCGGCGGTAACTATGGCTACACCTTC.

This clone was observed a few times. The V and J genes are TRBV27 and TRBJ2-3; D gene uncertain. The V end lost 5 bases, the J end lost 0 bases, and 9 bases lay between the germline ends. Looked up from germline, CDR1 is MNHEY and CDR2 is SMNVEV (reference sequence). The CDR3 is 14 amino acids. This CDR3 is CASSMTSSTDTQYF. CDR3 coding DNA: TGTGCCAGCAGTATGACTTCTAGCACAGATACGCAGTATTTT.

The chain is built from TRBV15 and TRBJ2-7, with 9 bases fitting TRBD1. The length of the CDR3 is 14 residues. With V trimmed by 8 bases and J by 6 bases, 11 bases remained unmatched. CDR1 and CDR2 from the germline V gene are LNHNV and YYDKDF (reference sequence). CDR3 coding DNA: TGTGCCACCGCAGCCGGGACAGGGACCCGCGAGCAGTACTTC. Amino acids: CATAAGTGTREQYF. The full variable domain, with the rest looked up from reference TRBV15 and TRBJ2-7, is DAMVIQNPRYQVTQFGKPVTLSCSQTLNHNVMYWYQQKSSQAPKLLFHYYDKDFNNEADTPDNFQSRRPNTSFCFLDIRSPGLGDTAMYLCATAAGTGTREQYFGPGTRLTVT.

The J gene is TRBJ2-6, the V gene TRBV10-1; 8 positions agree with TRBD1. The J segment lost 0 bases and the V segment lost 8 bases, leaving 9 bases of the junction unmatched. CDR3 length: 17 amino acids. CDR1 is WNHNN, CDR2 SYGVQD, per germline (reference sequence). The CDR3 here is CASAAGTGNSGANVLTF. CDR3 DNA: TGCGCCAGCGCCGCCGGGACAGGTAACTCTGGGGCCAACGTCCTGACTTTC.

The chain combines TRBV5-1 with TRBJ2-1, with TRBD1 matching 12 bases. The length of the CDR3 is 16 residues. Germline CDR1 reads SGHRS; CDR2 reads YFSETQ. V lost 2 bases, J lost 9 bases, and 9 bases stayed unmatched. CDR3 region: CASSFPGQGAFGEQFF. The CDR3 DNA reads TGCGCCAGCAGCTTTCCGGGACAGGGGGCGTTCGGTGAGCAGTTCTTC.

CDR3 region: CASSYRQGSTNEKLFF. The CDR3 region has the DNA TGTGCCAGCAGTTACCGACAGGGTTCAACTAATGAAAAACTGTTTTTT. V usage is TRBV6-5 and J usage is TRBJ1-4, with TRBD1 matching 7 bases. V lost 2 bases and J lost 0; bases outside the gene matches: 3. The CDR3 sequence is 16 residues long. The germline gives CDR1 MNHEY, CDR2 SVGAGI.

CDR3: CSVEGRAGNTIYF. The CDR3, as DNA: TGCAGCGTTGAAGGCAGGGCTGGAAACACCATATATTTT. The chain joins TRBV29-1 to TRBJ1-3; perhaps TRBD1 as D (5 bases). The CDR3 contains 13 residues. Germline assignment: CDR1 SQVTM and CDR2 ANQGSEA. V was pared by 1 base and J by 2 bases, with 6 bases between.

The chain uses TRBV4-3 and TRBJ2-1, with D perhaps matching TRBD2 (6 bases). Germline CDR1 LGHNA, CDR2 YSLEER. The length of the CDR3 is 16 residues. V lost 1 base, J lost 5 bases, and 15 bases lay in between. The chain's CDR3 is CASSQGRGFTNNEQFF. As DNA, the CDR3 is TGCGCCAGCAGCCAAGGGCGGGGTTTTACGAACAATGAGCAGTTCTTC.

The J gene is TRBJ1-2, the V gene TRBV4-3; the match to TRBD1 covers 8 bases. The CDR3 is 13 residues long. J was trimmed by 8 bases and V by 4 bases; bases with no gene match: 6. Germline lookup yields CDR1 LGHNA and CDR2 YSLEER. CDR3 nucleotides: TGCGCCAGCAGCCCGACCGGACAGGGAGGCTACACCTTC. It codes for CASSPTGQGGYTF.

This clone was seen only a few times. The chain links TRBV2 to TRBJ2-7, with 9 nucleotides matching TRBD1. The V and J ends lost 6 bases and 9 bases, in that order; junction bases with no gene match: 15. The CDR3 loop spans 15 amino acids. Germline values: CDR1 SNHLY, CDR2 FYNNEI. The CDR3 region is CASSVGRDRVPTQYF. The DNA for the CDR3 is TGTGCCAGCAGCGTGGGCCGGGACAGGGTCCCGACGCAGTACTTC.

This clone came up a few times. The chain couples TRBV9 to TRBJ2-7; D possibly corresponds to TRBD2 (5 bases). The CDR3 covers 14 residues. Per the germline V gene, CDR1 is SGDLS and CDR2 is YYNGEE. V gave up 4 bases and J gave up 5 bases, with 16 bases separating them. This chain's CDR3 is CASSPRRVGDEQYF. DNA of the CDR3: TGTGCCAGCAGCCCGCGCCGGGTCGGGGACGAGCAGTACTTC.

As concerns this clone: Other DNA sequences within the sample encode an identical CDR3. V gene TRBV5-1 combines with J gene TRBJ2-2; 9 bases map to TRBD2. The CDR3 is 13 residues long. Unmatched junction bases numbered 0, after V lost 4 bases and J lost 5 bases. Germline V gene sequence: CDR1 SGHRS, CDR2 YFSETQ. DNA for the CDR3: TGCGCCAGCAGCCTAGCGGGGACCGGGGAGCTGTTTTTT. Its translation: CASSLAGTGELFF.

The genes are TRBV5-4 and TRBJ2-5; D unresolved. The CDR3 is made up of 16 amino acids. V was clipped by 3 bases and J by 0 bases, with 15 bases between them. Looked up from germline, CDR1 is SGHNT and CDR2 is YYREEE (reference sequence). The CDR3 region has the DNA TGTGCCAGCAGCTCCCCCCGTCTAATGAACCAAGAGACCCAGTACTTC. Translating it yields CASSSPRLMNQETQYF.

This clone has a handful of counts. The V gene is TRBV5-6, the J gene TRBJ2-2; D perhaps matches TRBD1 (5 bases). Germline CDR1 reads SGHDT; CDR2 reads YYEEEE. CDR3 length equals 16 residues. The V and J ends lost 0 bases and 3 bases respectively, with 12 bases between them. The CDR3 spells CASSLVVGLDTGELFF. The CDR3 DNA sequence: TGTGCCAGCAGCTTGGTTGTGGGGCTAGACACCGGGGAGCTGTTTTTT.

CDR3 sequence reads: CASSLGDSGNTIYF. The CDR3 nucleotides read TGTGCCAGCAGCTTAGGAGACTCTGGAAACACCATATATTTT. V gene TRBV7-2 combines with J gene TRBJ1-3; D unclear. Germline V lookup: CDR1 SGHTA, CDR2 FQGNSA. The CDR3 consists of 14 residues. The V and J ends lost 1 base and 0 bases respectively, with 4 bases between them.

A remark on this clone: This CDR3 is missing its conserved last phenylalanine or tryptophan, likely due to a read error. V and J are TRBV29-1 and TRBJ1-1; 7 bases align to TRBD1. The CDR3 extends over 16 amino acids. Germline V gives CDR1 SQVTM, CDR2 ANQGSEA. The CDR3 sequence: CSAAEYPTGMKTEAFL. CDR3 DNA sequence: TGCAGCGCTGCCGAGTACCCGACAGGGATGAAAACTGAAGCTTTCTTG.

The rearrangement links TRBV5-6 to TRBJ2-2, with D perhaps TRBD1 (5 bases). The germline CDR1 and CDR2 sequences are SGHDT and YYEEEE. This CDR3 has 16 amino acids. V was cut by 3 bases and J by 4 bases, with 16 bases left in between. CDR3 nucleotides: TGTGCCAGCAGCTCTCGAGCAGGGAAAAGCACCGGGGAGCTGTTTTTT. It translates to CASSSRAGKSTGELFF.